This TCR beta chain was sequenced for a study of blood T cell repertoires in COVID-19. Across the whole study: The samples span acute and convalescent COVID-19 from the United States, Italy and Spain.

As processed by the authors: Nucleated cell counts were estimated from reference gene primer amplification. Assay: immunoSEQ multiplex PCR; the TCRdb copy retains only in-frame clones and omits some. D and trimming come from the DNA, and the V and J calls and clone size come from that table. Altogether about 170,000 clones are present, approximately 86% being singletons, with the ten largest covering 8% to 11%. J lost 4 bases, V lost 6 bases, and 7 bases had no gene match. Germline CDR1 and CDR2: MNHEY and SVGAGI. CDR3 size: 15 residues. Sample: peripheral blood. The rearrangement joins TRBV6-5 to TRBJ1-5; 9 bases line up with TRBD1. The sequence was collected from a woman over 75 with active or convalescent COVID-19. In nucleotides, the CDR3 is TGTGCCAGCAGGAAACAGGGGGCGCGGAATCAGCCCCAGCATTTT. Residues: CASRKQGARNQPQHF.